This T cell receptor beta chain was retrieved from a study of shared clonotypes between healthy human individuals (TCRdb year 2020). About the study as a whole: The cohort included a few men and a couple of women between 18 and 49 years of age. For each donor, CD4 naive and CD4 memory were each given three plates, CD8 naive was given two plates, and CD8 memory was given one plate. To estimate repertoire size and how much clonotype sharing occurs between individuals, the study deeply sequenced the blood TCR repertoires of several healthy adults. To increase sequencing depth and limit assay-specific biases, different laboratories used diverse techniques to prepare libraries and sequence TCR repertoires. Between about 0.85 and 9.5 billion PBMCs per donor were obtained by leukapheresis.

CD8 naive samples consisted of CD45RO-negative cells that were positively selected for CCR7, yielding a CD45RA+CCR7+ population without TemRA cells. The donors were healthy, HIV-negative adults who had no recently reported acute infections or vaccinations. All donors were Caucasian adults living in Nashville, Tennessee, USA. Blood was collected by leukapheresis, and PBMCs were isolated by Ficoll-Histopaque density gradient centrifugation and then cryopreserved in liquid nitrogen vapor phase. Purity and quantity of every magnetically sorted T cell population were checked by analytical flow cytometry. Genomic DNA was isolated from each sorted fraction and quantified by UV absorbance on a Nanodrop 2000c. On this clone itself: Its antigen has not been determined. No much larger clone exists at a distance of one base, and base qualities are not known.

As encoded in the germline V gene, CDR1 is KGHSH while CDR2 is LQKENI. Here V drops 4 bases and J drops 0 bases, and the junction holds 3 bases not matched to any gene. From the cysteine through the phenylalanine, the CDR3 covers 15 amino acids. Only CDR3 DNA remains: 45 bases, in frame from the first base. Beyond this particular receptor, the publication reports: Because the study included a small number of donors, the genetic and exposure-history diversity represented was limited. Even with the large sequencing depth, rarefaction of the sorted-subset datasets indicated that sequencing was incomplete. About 4.5% of naive CD4, around 3.6% of naive CD8, approximately 2% of memory CD4, and 0.35% to 0.5% of memory CD8 clonotypes were shared across several donors. Only blood was sampled, and tissue TCR repertoires likely differ from those in blood. Clonotypes shared by all four sorted-subset donors showed higher generation probabilities than non-shared clonotypes. Naive subsets generally had larger estimated clonotype richness than memory subsets. Based on pairwise subsampling, the degree of clonotype sharing among donors was expected to be affected by sequencing depth.

Using the deep immunoSEQ assay, multiplex PCR amplified TCR CDR3 regions from genomic DNA. Extracted genomic DNA from each cell subset was distributed evenly across all wells of several immunoSEQ 96-well plates, and each plate was treated as a replicate. For sorted subsets, approximately 0.2 ug of genomic DNA, equivalent to some 30,000 T cell genomes, went into each replicate PCR. Purified libraries were measured with a Qubit 3.0 fluorometer, size-checked on a Bioanalyzer 2100, and measured again with the KAPA Library Quantification kit. Each immunoSEQ 96-well plate was sequenced on its own single-read 150-cycle Illumina NextSeq 550 flow cell. For the original study's pipeline: Because the immunoSEQ output included only junctional sequences and no quality scores, the filtering could not be the same as the filtering used for full-length reads. Sequences were annotated with PyIR, a Python wrapper for IgBLAST v1.9, and V/J genes and CDR3 were assigned using IMGT germline references. Any read was removed if the V/J assignment was weak (E-value above 1e-6), the CDR3 was missing, or the read contained stop codons, out-of-frame junctions, or ambiguous translated residues. V3J clonotypes were defined by identical inferred V gene, J gene, and CDR3 amino acid sequence. Percentage overlap between repertoires was calculated by dividing the number of shared unique clonotypes by the size of the smaller repertoire. Three approaches were used to assess repertoire richness: RTK rarefaction, the Chao1 estimator, and Recon v2.1 estimates of unobserved clonotypes. Generation probabilities for all TCRbeta clonotypes obtained by the gDNA method from several donors were computed using OLGA. The source is immuneACCESS, and TCRdb retained only in-frame sequences with V and J called. Part of the clones is not carried over; for the studies checked, unresolved V genes explain less than half of this, and the remainder is unexplained. D and trimming come from the DNA, and the V and J calls and clone size come from that table. A total of about 2 million clones appear in this sample, about 95% of them only once. Of the sample, 0.9% to 1.4% falls within the top ten clones.

This receptor chain uses TRBV18 and TRBJ2-4; 7 bases in between match TRBD1. The sequence was obtained from a man younger than 35 in good health. What was sequenced was naive CD8+ T cells sorted from blood. Per the publication, the cell subset or site label means: CD45RA+CCR7+. For the CDR3, the sequence is CASSLGQTAKNIQYF. The DNA reads TGTGCCAGCTCACTGGGACAGACAGCCAAAAACATTCAGTACTTC.